The 23 T cell receptor beta chains presented below share a single source sample, sequenced in a study of beta chain features in type 1 diabetes. Study results and caveats: Shortening of TCRB CDR3s, moderate but significant, appeared in all four CD4+ subsets of Type 1 diabetes patients.

Investigators reverse transcribed all isolated RNA, so they sequenced expressed TCRB transcripts. Libraries were prepared by immunoSEQ multiplex PCR; TCRdb keeps only in-frame clonotypes and omits some of them. Of hundreds of thousands of clones listed, about 14% are singletons. Antigens for these TCRs are unknown. Sequencing was carried out using naive CD4+ T cells from blood. These TCRs come from a man between 18 and 35 years old with type 1 diabetes.

This clone has just a few counts. The V gene is TRBV6-5, the J gene TRBJ1-2, with no clear D. The CDR3 runs to 13 residues. Trimming took 4 bases from V and 4 from J, leaving 10 bases between them. The germline V gene has CDR1 MNHEY and CDR2 SVGAGI. The CDR3 DNA is TGTGCCAGCAGTTCCGCGGCCGGCTATGGCTACACCTTC. Its translation is CASSSAAGYGYTF.

This clone was counted between two and nine times. The chain joins TRBV19 to TRBJ2-6, with D possibly TRBD1 on 6 matching bases. CDR3 length: 15 amino acids. V lost 6 bases and J 2 bases, leaving 11 bases between the germline ends. Germline CDR1 is LNHDA and CDR2 is SQIVND (reference sequence). The CDR3 reads CASRRGGTGANVLTF. The CDR3 DNA reads TGTGCCAGTAGACGAGGGGGAACTGGGGCCAACGTCCTGACTTTC.

V gene TRBV18 combines with J gene TRBJ1-2; TRBD1 aligns across 7 bases. Germline V CDR1 and CDR2: KGHSH, LQKENI. V lost 3 bases and J lost 6; bases outside the gene matches: 7. This CDR3 is 14 amino acids long. CDR3: CASSPLTGSDGYTF. The CDR3, as DNA: TGTGCCAGCTCACCCCTGACAGGGTCTGATGGCTACACCTTC. The full variable domain, with the rest looked up from reference TRBV18 and TRBJ1-2, is NAGVMQNPRHLVRRRGQEARLRCSPMKGHSHVYWYRQLPEEGLKFMVYLQKENIIDESGMPKERFSAEFPKEGPSILRIQQVVRGDSAAYFCASSPLTGSDGYTFGSGTRLTVV.

A remark on this clone: This CDR3 is also generated by other DNA sequences in the sample. Written as DNA, the CDR3 is TGTGCCAGCAGCCAATCGTTGAACACTGAAGCTTTCTTT. Translating gives CASSQSLNTEAFF. V is TRBV14 and J is TRBJ1-1, with unresolved D. Germline CDR1 SGHDN, CDR2 FVKESK. The CDR3 length is 13 residues. Trimming took off 2 bases at V and 0 bases at J, with 4 bases between the two ends.

V gene TRBV5-1 combines with J gene TRBJ2-2; possible D gene TRBD2, 6 bases. Germline CDR1 reads SGHRS; CDR2 reads YFSETQ. The CDR3 is 17 residues long. The germline V and J ends were trimmed by 4 bases and 5 bases, with 21 bases remaining between them. Here the CDR3 reads CASSRSTSLAETGELFF. DNA for the CDR3: TGCGCCAGCAGCAGATCGACTAGTCTAGCCGAAACCGGGGAGCTGTTTTTT.

This clone was observed a handful of times. The rearrangement joins TRBV29-1 to TRBJ2-7, with D possibly being TRBD1 or TRBD2 (5 bases each). With 4 bases removed from V and 1 base from J, the gap between germline ends came to 11 bases. The CDR3 has 13 residues. The germline V gene has CDR1 SQVTM and CDR2 ANQGSEA. CDR3 DNA: TGCAGCGTTGTGAGGGGTGCATCCTACGAGCAGTACTTC. Amino acid sequence: CSVVRGASYEQYF.

The J gene is TRBJ2-3, the V gene TRBV30; 10 bases line up with TRBD1. V lost 3 bases and J lost 3; bases outside the gene matches: 9. This CDR3 is 16 amino acids long. Germline V gene data show CDR1 as GTSNPN and CDR2 as SVGIG (reference sequence). This chain's CDR3 is CAWRRGLDRGTDTQYF. The CDR3 region has the DNA TGTGCCTGGAGAAGGGGCCTGGACAGGGGGACAGATACGCAGTATTTT.

This clone was seen a handful of times. This chain joins TRBV30 and TRBJ2-2, with a weak D call TRBD1 (5 bases). This CDR3 region has 15 residues. In germline, CDR1 is GTSNPN, CDR2 SVGIG (reference sequence). With 4 bases removed from V and 3 bases from J, the gap between germline ends came to 15 bases. In DNA form, the CDR3 reads TGTGCCTGGACCCGAGGAGACAGATACACCGGGGAGCTGTTTTTT. It is translated as CAWTRGDRYTGELFF.

J is TRBJ2-1 and V is TRBV13; D possibly corresponds to TRBD2 (6 bases). The V end was cut by 5 bases, the J end by 4 bases, with 15 bases between. The CDR3 has 15 amino acids. In germline, CDR1 is PRHDT, CDR2 FYEKMQ (reference sequence). CDR3 in amino acids: CASSPRAGLYNEQFF. The CDR3 DNA reads TGTGCCAGCAGCCCCAGGGCGGGGTTATACAATGAGCAGTTCTTC.

This clone was seen only a few times. This sequence joins TRBV6-1 and TRBJ2-1, with 7 bases lining up with TRBD2. CDR3 length: 14 residues. Germline V lookup: CDR1 MNHNS, CDR2 SASEGT. The ends lost 2 bases at V and 5 bases at J; junction bases unmatched: 3. Here the CDR3 DNA reads TGTGCCAGCAGTGAAAGCGGGACTAACAATGAGCAGTTCTTC. This encodes CASSESGTNNEQFF.

There are a few counts of this clone. This chain connects TRBV7-2 to TRBJ2-2; TRBD2 is a possible D gene (5 bases). Germline V gives CDR1 SGHTA, CDR2 FQGNSA. The CDR3 extends over 14 amino acids. V lost 6 bases to trimming and J lost 8 bases, with 16 bases between them. The CDR3, as DNA: TGTGCCAGCAGATACCGGGGTTTAGCGGGGGAGCTGTTTTTT. The encoded protein is CASRYRGLAGELFF.

The V and J genes are TRBV5-8 and TRBJ2-1; no definite D call. Looked up from germline, CDR1 is SGHTS and CDR2 is YDEGEE. The CDR3 runs 15 residues. V was trimmed by 1 base and J by 5 bases, leaving 13 bases between them. CDR3 in DNA: TGTGCCAGCAGCTTGTTATTGGCTCAGCACAATGAGCAGTTCTTC. Its translation is CASSLLLAQHNEQFF. Looking up the rest from reference TRBV5-8 and TRBJ2-1 gives the full variable domain: EAGVTQSPTHLIKTRGQQATLRCSPISGHTSVYWYQQALGLGLQFLLWYDEGEERNRGNFPPRFSGRQFPNYSSELNVNALELEDSALYLCASSLLLAQHNEQFFGPGTRLTVL.

The genes are TRBV2 and TRBJ2-5, with unresolved D. The CDR3 extends over 16 amino acids. CDR1 is SNHLY and CDR2 is FYNNEI in the germline V gene. Trimming shortened V by 5 bases and J by 5 bases, and 21 bases separated the two germline ends. CDR3 sequence: CASSRTLYQNEETQYF. Written as DNA, the CDR3 is TGTGCCAGCAGTCGTACTCTATACCAAAATGAGGAGACCCAGTACTTC.

This clone was recorded a few times. CDR3 nucleotide sequence: TGTGCCAGCAGCTTACGAGCGGGGGTAGGAGATACGCAGTATTTT. It yields the protein CASSLRAGVGDTQYF. This chain joins TRBV13 and TRBJ2-3; 8 positions agree with TRBD2. The V segment lost 2 bases and the J segment 5 bases; nucleotides outside the gene matches: 6. CDR3 length: 15 amino acids. CDR1 is PRHDT and CDR2 is FYEKMQ in the germline V gene (reference sequence).

This sequence joins TRBV7-3 and TRBJ1-2, with D tentatively TRBD1 (5 bases). The germline V gene has CDR1 SGHTA and CDR2 FQGTGA. The CDR3 is 15 residues long. Trimming stripped 2 bases from V and 1 base from J, with 11 bases between. CDR3 region: CASSLGDRNNYGYTF. CDR3 in DNA: TGTGCCAGCAGCTTAGGGGACCGAAATAACTATGGCTACACCTTC.

This clone was detected a few times. V and J are TRBV6-4 and TRBJ2-7; D gene unclear. This CDR3 has 12 residues. The germline V and J ends were trimmed by 4 bases and 7 bases, with 11 bases remaining between them. Germline V CDR1 and CDR2: MRHNA, SNTAGT. The CDR3 is CASSGPLGEQYF. CDR3 coding DNA: TGTGCCAGCAGTGGTCCTTTGGGTGAGCAGTACTTC.

This chain uses TRBV13 with TRBJ1-5; TRBD1 is a possible D gene (5 bases). The germline V gene has CDR1 PRHDT and CDR2 FYEKMQ (reference sequence). The V and J ends lost 5 bases and 6 bases respectively, with 11 bases between them. The CDR3 is made up of 13 amino acids. CDR3 amino acids: CASSRSGGQPQHF. The DNA for the CDR3 is TGTGCCAGCAGCCGCTCGGGGGGTCAGCCCCAGCATTTT.

A few counts support this clone. The chain combines TRBV5-1 with TRBJ2-2; D gene ambiguous. Germline V lookup: CDR1 SGHRS, CDR2 YFSETQ. V lost 2 bases and J lost 7, with 9 bases in between. This CDR3 region has 13 residues. As DNA, the CDR3 is TGCGCCAGCAGCTTCGCGGAAAACGGGGAGCTGTTTTTT. Its translation: CASSFAENGELFF. The full variable domain, its missing parts supplied by reference TRBV5-1 and TRBJ2-2, is KAGVTQTPRYLIKTRGQQVTLSCSPISGHRSVSWYQQTPGQGLQFLFEYFSETQRNKGNFPGRFSGRQFSNSRSEMNVSTLELGDSALYLCASSFAENGELFFGEGSRLTVL.

This clone was counted a few times. V and J are TRBV27 and TRBJ2-7; 7 nucleotides agree with TRBD1. Trimming at V came to 3 bases and at J to 3 bases, leaving 8 bases not matched to a gene. CDR1 is MNHEY and CDR2 is SMNVEV in the germline V gene (reference sequence). This CDR3 spans 15 amino acids. The CDR3 sequence: CASSFMSHRGYEQYF. CDR3 sequence (DNA): TGTGCCAGCAGTTTCATGAGTCACAGGGGCTACGAGCAGTACTTC.

The CDR3 bases are TGTGCCAGTAGCAACCCCGGGACAGGAAATTCACCCCTCCACTTT. Translation gives CASSNPGTGNSPLHF. This chain connects TRBV19 to TRBJ1-6; TRBD1 agrees at 8 bases. The CDR3 length is 15 residues. V lost 6 bases to trimming and J lost 7 bases; unmatched junction nucleotides: 8. Looked up from germline, CDR1 is LNHDA and CDR2 is SQIVND (reference sequence). Full variable domain (rest looked up from reference TRBV19 and TRBJ1-6): DGGITQSPKYLFRKEGQNVTLSCEQNLNHDAMYWYRQDPGQGLRLIYYSQIVNDFQKGDIAEGYSVSREKKESFPLTVTSAQKNPTAFYLCASSNPGTGNSPLHFGNGTRLTVT.

This clone has just a few counts. An end of the junction differs from the germline gene, which may be a read error. V gene TRBV7-7 combines with J gene TRBJ2-2; D uncertain. Germline-derived CDR1 and CDR2 are SSHAT and FNYEAQ (reference sequence). The CDR3 length is 16 residues. CDR3 DNA: TGTGCTAGCAGCCCTCTGGGTATAACGAACACCGGGGAGCTGTTTTTT. It is translated as CASSPLGITNTGELFF.

In this sample, this clone turned up a few times. The rearrangement uses TRBV18 and TRBJ2-3; TRBD2 agrees at 12 bases. J gave up 1 base and V 3 bases, and 5 bases lay outside the gene matches. This CDR3 is built from 17 residues. The germline gives CDR1 KGHSH, CDR2 LQKENI. The CDR3 here is CASSPPGLAGGTDTQYF. CDR3 nucleotides: TGTGCCAGCTCACCGCCGGGACTAGCGGGTGGCACAGATACGCAGTATTTT.

This CDR3 reads CASRIAGATYEQYF. The CDR3 region has the DNA TGTGCCAGCAGGATAGCGGGGGCAACCTACGAGCAGTACTTC. The J gene is TRBJ2-7, the V gene TRBV28, with 9 bases identical to TRBD2. The V gene end was trimmed by 6 bases and the J gene end by 2 bases; junction bases not matched to a gene: 5. Germline V gene lookup returns CDR1 MDHEN and CDR2 SYDVKM. The CDR3 runs 14 residues.